This entry concerns a single T cell receptor beta chain. Source study methods: Estimates of nucleated cell counts were drawn from the amplification of reference gene primers. Repertoires were generated with immunoSEQ multiplex PCR, while TCRdb's copy carries only in-frame clones and drops some. V, J and clone size are taken as reported in that table, and D and trimming were inferred from the DNA itself. The table lists around 300,000 clones, 85% of them singletons. The entry originates in a study of blood T cell repertoires in COVID-19. Trimming took off 2 bases at V and 8 bases at J, with 12 bases between the two ends. The CDR3 runs 14 residues. Germline CDR1 reads KGHSH; CDR2 reads LQKENI.

The source is a human donor in a cohort sampled during active COVID-19. The chain carries TRBV18 and TRBJ1-4, with D unclear. Sequencing was done on a sample of peripheral blood. CDR3 coding DNA: TGTGCCAGCTCACCATCGCACGCGAGCGAAAAACTGTTTTTT. Residues: CASSPSHASEKLFF.